The 2 T cell receptor beta chains given below trace back to one sample, sequenced in a study of cytomegalovirus exposure and HLA in healthy donors. The PCR had 60 Vbeta and 13 Jbeta primers. Using immunoSEQ multiplex PCR, the repertoire was profiled, and TCRdb retains in-frame clones only, with some absent. This table has under 150,000 clones, 65% to 90% appearing once. Sequencing was performed on PBMCs. The receptor source for this set is a man aged 18-30 years in good health and CMV-seronegative.

The J gene is TRBJ1-4, the V gene TRBV9; D is undetermined. The CDR3 length is 16 residues. The germline V gene encodes CDR1 SGDLS and CDR2 YYNGEE. V was pared by 0 bases and J by 1 base, with 10 bases between. Here the CDR3 reads CASSVAGVRTNEKLFF. The CDR3, as DNA: TGTGCCAGCAGCGTAGCTGGTGTCAGAACTAATGAAAAACTGTTTTTT. Based on the CDR3 plus reference TRBV9 and TRBJ1-4, the full variable domain is DSGVTQTPKHLITATGQRVTLRCSPRSGDLSVYWYQQSLDQGLQFLIQYYNGEERAKGNILERFSAQQFPDLHSELNLSSLELGDSALYFCASSVAGVRTNEKLFFGSGTQLSVL.

The chain is built from TRBV7-9 and TRBJ1-1; the D gene is possibly TRBD1 (5 bases). The V gene lost 5 bases and the J gene lost 6 bases, with 10 bases spanning the gap. This CDR3 is 12 amino acids long. In germline, CDR1 is SEHNR, CDR2 FQNEAQ (reference sequence). The CDR3 DNA follows: TGTGCCAGCAGCATCAGGGTACCTGAAGCTTTCTTT. Translated, it gives CASSIRVPEAFF.